This TCR beta chain was identified during a study of control samples from healthy donors and cancer patients. V gave up 1 base and J gave up 10 bases, with 2 bases separating them. CDR1 and CDR2 (germline): LGHDT, YNNKEL (reference sequence). The CDR3 covers 11 residues. Only in-frame clones appear in the TCRdb table, and some are missing; sequencing was by immunoSEQ multiplex PCR. The table lists 170,000 or so clones, over 85% of them singletons, with more than 1.2% in the top ten. Sequenced material: blood. The TCR originated in a man in his late teens or twenties in good health. The V call is TRBV3-1 (or the pseudogene TRBV3-2), the J call TRBJ1-6; D is undetermined. CDR3 amino acids: CASSQGSPLHF. The CDR3, as DNA: TGTGCCAGCAGCCAAGGGTCACCCCTCCACTTT.